The 16 T cell receptor beta chains reported below all come from one sample, sequenced in a study of T-cell reconstitution after alpha-beta-depleted transplantation in children. Construction of the TCRbeta library involved unique molecular identifiers. Via MiXCR, TCRdb re-called the PCR reads, giving one row per CDR3 protein. The sample includes a few hundred thousand distinct CDR3 sequences, about a tenth of them seen just once. The starting material was PBMCs from the stem cell graft donor, obtained from the stem cell graft. The source of these receptors is a human donor who donated a stem cell graft to a child with acute lymphoblastic leukemia.

The chain has TRBV18 and TRBJ2-5; TRBD1 matches at 7 bases. The CDR3 extends over 12 amino acids. Germline trimming cut 5 bases from V and 4 bases from J; bases unmatched to any gene: 1. Germline CDR1 reads KGHSH; CDR2 reads LQKENI. The CDR3 region has the DNA TGTGCCAGCTCAAACAGGGGAGAGACCCAGTACTTC. Translation gives CASSNRGETQYF.

The chain is built from TRBV21-1 and TRBJ1-2; the D call in the table, TRBD1, was not verified against the DNA. TRBV21-1 is labeled a pseudogene. The CDR3 contains 17 residues. CDR3 protein: CASSIPGGDRGRGGYTF. In DNA form, the CDR3 reads TGTGCCAGCAGCATCCCTGGAGGTGACAGGGGGCGTGGGGGCTACACCTTC.

This clonotype has ten or more counts. V and J are TRBV15 and TRBJ2-1; a possible D gene is TRBD2 (6 bases). With 5 bases removed from V and 0 bases from J, the gap between germline ends came to 14 bases. From germline, CDR1 is LNHNV and CDR2 YYDKDF (reference sequence). The CDR3 is 16 residues long. The CDR3 DNA reads as TGTGCCACCAGCCGCGCCGCGGGATTCTCCTACAATGAGCAGTTCTTC. Its protein is CATSRAAGFSYNEQFF.

The chain has TRBV19 and TRBJ2-4; 10 bases are shared with TRBD2. J lost 7 bases, V lost 4 bases, and 13 bases had no gene match. The length of the CDR3 is 17 residues. CDR1 is LNHDA, CDR2 SQIVND, per germline (reference sequence). The CDR3 DNA reads TGTGCCAGTAGTACACAATCCACTAGCGGGATAAGGAACATTCAGTACTTC. This gives the protein CASSTQSTSGIRNIQYF.

This clonotype was counted a few times. The rearrangement joins TRBV7-9 to TRBJ2-1; 10 bases align to TRBD2. V dropped 4 bases and J dropped 2; count of bases not matched to a gene: 8. CDR3 length: 17 residues. Germline CDR1 and CDR2: SEHNR and FQNEAQ (reference sequence). CDR3 bases: TGTGCCAGCAGCTCCTCCCCTAGCGGGAGCCCCTACAATGAGCAGTTCTTC. Its protein is CASSSSPSGSPYNEQFF.

The CDR3: CSARTKGGSQPQHF. The DNA of the CDR3 is TGCAGTGCTAGAACCAAAGGGGGCAGTCAGCCCCAGCATTTT. The chain combines TRBV20-1 with TRBJ1-5; the match to TRBD1 covers 7 bases. V gave up 2 bases and J gave up 6 bases; unmatched junction bases: 7. The germline V gene has CDR1 DFQATT and CDR2 SNEGSKA (reference sequence). The CDR3 is 14 amino acids.

Remarks on this clonotype: This may arise from a read error, as a much more abundant clone is one base away. The chain employs TRBV7-2 and TRBJ1-1; 8 bases are shared with TRBD1. Germline trimming cut 5 bases from V and 6 bases from J; bases unmatched to any gene: 8. The CDR3 contains 14 residues. CDR1 is SGHTA and CDR2 is FQGNSA in the germline V gene. In DNA form, the CDR3 reads TGTGCCAGCAGCCTCGGACAGGGTTGGGCTGAAGCTTTCTTT. Its protein product is CASSLGQGWAEAFF. Looking up the rest from reference TRBV7-2 and TRBJ1-1 gives the full variable domain: GAGVSQSPSNKVTEKGKDVELRCDPISGHTALYWYRQSLGQGLEFLIYFQGNSAPDKSGLPSDRFSAERTGGSVSTLTIQRTQQEDSAVYLCASSLGQGWAEAFFGQGTRLTVV.

The V gene is TRBV6-2 or TRBV6-3, the J gene TRBJ2-1, with D possibly TRBD2 on 6 matching bases. V dropped 6 bases and J dropped 10 bases, with 25 bases sitting between them. The CDR3 totals 16 residues. CDR1 and CDR2 from the germline V gene are MNHEY and SVGEGT. CDR3: CASSLNLNPLGGEQFF. Written as DNA, the CDR3 is TGTGCCAGCAGCCTTAACCTAAACCCCTTGGGGGGAGAGCAGTTCTTC.

This clonotype was detected only a few times. This chain uses TRBV5-1 with TRBJ2-3; tentative D call: TRBD1 (5 bases). Germline loops: CDR1 SGHRS, CDR2 YFSETQ. Trimming shortened V by 7 bases and J by 1 base, and 16 bases separated the two germline ends. The CDR3 consists of 15 residues. DNA for the CDR3: TGCGCCAGCCATTCCGGACAAATTCGCACAGATACGCAGTATTTT. Protein: CASHSGQIRTDTQYF.

This clonotype was detected only a few times. The chain couples TRBV12-3 or TRBV12-4 to TRBJ2-5; possibly TRBD2 for D (6 bases). The V gene lost 2 bases and the J gene lost 3 bases, with 25 bases spanning the gap. The CDR3 sequence is 19 residues long. CDR3 loop: CASSLRGSRELWGKETQYF. CDR3 coding DNA: TGTGCCAGCAGTTTACGGGGGAGCCGGGAGCTCTGGGGGAAAGAGACCCAGTACTTC.

In its sample, this clonotype was seen a few times. The rearrangement links TRBV15 to TRBJ2-1, with 9 bases fitting TRBD2. CDR3 length equals 14 residues. V lost 9 bases to trimming and J lost 6 bases; unmatched junction nucleotides: 9. CDR1 and CDR2 (germline): LNHNV, YYDKDF (reference sequence). Here the CDR3 reads CATSSGRTGNEQFF. For the CDR3, the DNA is TGTGCCACTAGTAGCGGGAGAACGGGCAATGAGCAGTTCTTC. The whole variable domain, remainder taken from reference TRBV15 and TRBJ2-1, is DAMVIQNPRYQVTQFGKPVTLSCSQTLNHNVMYWYQQKSSQAPKLLFHYYDKDFNNEADTPDNFQSRRPNTSFCFLDIRSPGLGDTAMYLCATSSGRTGNEQFFGPGTRLTVL.

At least ten counts were recorded for this clonotype. The chain is built from TRBV12-3 or TRBV12-4 and TRBJ1-5, with D perhaps TRBD1 (6 bases). CDR3 length: 16 amino acids. The V end lost 2 bases, the J end lost 1 base, and 12 bases lay between the germline ends. CDR3 loop: CASSLFGRGSNQPQHF. The CDR3 DNA is TGTGCCAGCAGTTTATTCGGCAGGGGAAGCAATCAGCCCCAGCATTTT.

This clonotype was counted at least ten times. J is TRBJ2-1 and V is TRBV5-1; no clear D gene. There are 16 residues in the CDR3. V lost 5 bases to trimming and J lost 0 bases, with 15 bases between them. The germline CDR1 and CDR2 sequences are SGHRS and YFSETQ. The CDR3 sequence is CASSPTAASSYNEQFF. CDR3 nucleotides: TGCGCCAGCAGTCCGACGGCGGCTAGCTCCTACAATGAGCAGTTCTTC.

This clonotype was seen a few times. This chain uses TRBV28 with TRBJ2-1; D unclear. CDR1 and CDR2 from the germline V gene are MDHEN and SYDVKM. V lost 3 bases and J 9 bases, leaving 15 bases between the germline ends. The CDR3 consists of 14 residues. The CDR3: CASSFIVGVSEQFF. DNA for the CDR3: TGTGCCAGCAGTTTCATCGTAGGAGTCAGTGAGCAGTTCTTC.

This clonotype came up a few times. V and J are TRBV10-3 and TRBJ2-1; D is unresolved. This CDR3 is 14 amino acids long. CDR1 ENHRY and CDR2 SYGVKD come from the germline V gene. V was pared by 5 bases and J by 4 bases, with 12 bases between. The CDR3, as DNA: TGTGCCATCAGTCCCACACTACTTTACAATGAGCAGTTCTTC. This encodes CAISPTLLYNEQFF.

This rearrangement joins TRBV5-1 to TRBJ2-7; weak D call: TRBD1 (6 bases). Deletions cut 0 bases from V and 2 bases from J, with 9 bases between. This CDR3 comprises 14 residues. The germline V gene encodes CDR1 SGHRS and CDR2 YFSETQ. The CDR3 DNA reads as TGCGCCAGCAGCTTGGGGGACAATACCTACGAGCAGTACTTC. Residues: CASSLGDNTYEQYF.